The present T cell receptor (beta chain) was sequenced within a study of T-cell reconstitution after alpha-beta-depleted transplantation in children. General observations from the study: Some patients' high day-60 TCRbeta diversity was traced to surviving recipient T cells and thymic progenitors. Newly produced T cells mostly provided counts and TCRbeta diversity after one year, as hyperexpanded clones declined. The origin of alpha-beta T cells about two months after transplant was reportedly several hundred expanded graft clones.

This clonotype was seen repeatedly, ten times or more. The antigen is not known. Unique molecular identifiers featured in how the TCRbeta library was prepared. TCRdb reprocessed the PCR reads with MiXCR, giving one entry per CDR3 protein. Of hundreds of thousands of distinct CDR3 sequences in the sample, around 13% were seen once. The CDR3 loop spans 16 amino acids. The germline V gene has CDR1 SGHVS and CDR2 FQNEAQ. The V gene end was trimmed by 6 bases and the J gene end by 3 bases; junction bases not matched to a gene: 8. The sample here was PBMCs, taken before TCRalphabeta/CD19-depleted stem cell transplant. The V and J genes are TRBV7-8 and TRBJ2-7; TRBD2 agrees at 13 bases. This TCR derives from a girl aged 2 to 10 with congenital amegakaryocytic thrombocytopenia, due to receive a stem cell transplant. The CDR3 DNA reads TGTGCCAGCAGGCCCGCTAGACTAGCGGGAGGCTACGAGCAGTACTTC. Translation gives CASRPARLAGGYEQYF.